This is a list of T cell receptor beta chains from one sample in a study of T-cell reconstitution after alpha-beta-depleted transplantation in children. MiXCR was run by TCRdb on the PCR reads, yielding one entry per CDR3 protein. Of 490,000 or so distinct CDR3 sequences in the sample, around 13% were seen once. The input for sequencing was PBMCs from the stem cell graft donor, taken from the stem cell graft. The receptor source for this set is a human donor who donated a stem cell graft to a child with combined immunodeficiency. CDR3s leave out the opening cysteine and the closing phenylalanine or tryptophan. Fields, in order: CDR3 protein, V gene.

CDR3: ASSLWATRTNEQF; V: TRBV7-2
CDR3: ASSLASSAGDTQY; V: TRBV7-2
CDR3: ASSLGLAGGAREQY; V: TRBV7-8
CDR3: ASSEVYDTGELF; V: TRBV6-1
CDR3: ASSSGKRENTEAF; V: TRBV11-1
CDR3: ASSLRRADTEAF; V: TRBV7-2
CDR3: AISEGQDLYEQY; V: TRBV10-3
CDR3: ASSLGTRPSYEQY; V: TRBV7-2
CDR3: SAKETQY; V: TRBV20-1
CDR3: ASSQIQGDQQPQH; V: TRBV4-1
CDR3: ASSPAF; V: TRBV7-9
CDR3: ASSVSGGQGNEQF; V: TRBV11-2
CDR3: ASTYWGRPNSPLH; V: TRBV12-3/TRBV12-4
CDR3: ASWARTGPDTQY; V: TRBV6-2/TRBV6-3
CDR3: SAREGRTNTGELF; V: TRBV20-1